This TCR beta chain was recovered during a study of blood T cell repertoires in COVID-19. Here immunoSEQ multiplex PCR was the method, and the copy in TCRdb shows in-frame clones only, minus some. The table records some 130,000 clones, nearly 70% of them present only once. Germline values: CDR1 MDHEN, CDR2 SYDVKM. Trimming pared 2 bases from V and 2 bases from J, leaving 13 bases between. The CDR3 totals 16 residues. This receptor was obtained from a woman between 70 and 85 years old with acute or convalescent COVID-19. Sequencing used peripheral blood. This sequence joins TRBV28 and TRBJ1-3, with a possible D match to TRBD1 (5 bases). CDR3 in amino acids: CASSLRGIGAGNTIYF. The CDR3, as DNA: TGTGCCAGCAGTTTACGGGGGATCGGTGCTGGAAACACCATATATTTT.